The 12 T cell receptor beta chains below all came from one sample that was sequenced in a study of CD8+ T cells in alopecia areata (dated by TCRdb to 2016 to 2019). What this sample's time point label stands for: baseline before oral tofacitinib. The method was the immunoSEQ multiplex PCR assay. For TCR sequencing, RNA was extracted from every sample and reverse transcribed into cDNA to serve as template. The immuneACCESS repertoire file appears here via TCRdb, limited to in-frame rearrangements. These files lack a portion of the clones; in checked studies, under half of the deficit traces to unresolved V genes, and the cause of the others is not known. The sample table lists just over 150,000 clones, about 51% of them with a count of one. The ten largest account for approximately 19% of the sample. The sample here was CD8+ T cells sorted from blood, taken at week 0. The source is a human donor with alopecia areata.

The J gene is TRBJ2-2, the V gene TRBV29-1; 7 positions match TRBD1. The CDR3 is made up of 16 amino acids. The V gene end was trimmed by 5 bases and the J gene end by 0 bases; junction bases not matched to a gene: 9. Germline CDR1 and CDR2: SQVTM and ANQGSEA. CDR3: CSVLKSDRANTGELFF. The CDR3 bases are TGCAGCGTTCTGAAGTCCGACAGGGCGAACACCGGGGAGCTGTTTTTT.

The gene calls are TRBV19 and TRBJ1-1, with D perhaps matching TRBD1 (5 bases). This CDR3 has 13 residues. In germline, CDR1 is LNHDA, CDR2 SQIVND (reference sequence). V lost 10 bases, J lost 5 bases, and 17 bases lay in between. The CDR3 reads CATIRGGETEAFF. DNA for the CDR3: TGTGCCACCATTCGCGGGGGGGAAACTGAAGCTTTCTTT.

The J gene is TRBJ2-7, the V gene TRBV7-9; a possible D gene is TRBD2 (6 bases). Germline lookup yields CDR1 SEHNR and CDR2 FQNEAQ (reference sequence). The V gene lost 2 bases and the J gene lost 5 bases, with 7 bases spanning the gap. The CDR3 covers 12 residues. The CDR3 DNA reads as TGTGCCAGCAGCTTATGGGGGGACGAGCAGTACTTC. Its protein product is CASSLWGDEQYF.

The rearrangement links TRBV21-1 to TRBJ2-7; TRBD1 is taken as the D call from the table, unchecked against the DNA. TRBV21-1 is a pseudogene segment. CDR3 length: 11 residues. This CDR3 reads CASRDRGKQYF. CDR3 nucleotide sequence: TGTGCCAGCAGGGACAGGGGAAAACAGTACTTC.

The chain joins TRBV5-6 to TRBJ2-3; D ambiguous. The germline V gene encodes CDR1 SGHDT and CDR2 YYEEEE. This CDR3 spans 14 amino acids. The V and J ends lost 4 bases and 0 bases respectively, with 9 bases between them. The DNA for the CDR3 is TGTGCCAGCAGCGGGGTAAAAAGCACAGATACGCAGTATTTT. Its protein is CASSGVKSTDTQYF. The full variable domain, its missing parts supplied by reference TRBV5-6 and TRBJ2-3, is DAGVTQSPTHLIKTRGQQVTLRCSPKSGHDTVSWYQQALGQGPQFIFQYYEEEERQRGNFPDRFSGHQFPNYSSELNVNALLLGDSALYLCASSGVKSTDTQYFGPGTRLTVL.

This rearrangement joins TRBV7-8 to TRBJ2-7, with a weak D call TRBD2 (6 bases). Germline CDR1 reads SGHVS; CDR2 reads FQNEAQ. Trimming took 5 bases from V and 3 from J, leaving 20 bases between them. The CDR3 consists of 16 residues. The CDR3 nucleotides read TGTGCCAGCAGCAGTACCGGGACTCAAGAAATCTACGAGCAGTACTTC. It encodes CASSSTGTQEIYEQYF.

This clone was detected only a few times. The CDR3 region is CASSPWTGQETQYF. CDR3 nucleotide sequence: TGTGCCAGCAGCCCGTGGACAGGCCAAGAGACCCAGTACTTC. The rearrangement links TRBV11-2 to TRBJ2-5, with 7 bases fitting TRBD1. This CDR3 spans 14 amino acids. From germline, CDR1 is SGHAT and CDR2 FQNNGV. The J segment lost 1 base and the V segment lost 5 bases, leaving 4 bases of the junction unmatched.

Remarks on this clone: In the same sample, other DNA sequences code for this CDR3. The CDR3 bases are TGCAGCGTTGATCTAGGCTATGGCTACACCTTC. Protein product: CSVDLGYGYTF. This chain connects TRBV29-1 to TRBJ1-2; D is unresolved. The CDR3 contains 11 residues. V shed 3 bases and J shed 4 bases, with 6 bases lying between them. The germline V gene encodes CDR1 SQVTM and CDR2 ANQGSEA.

This sequence joins TRBV7-9 and TRBJ2-5, with 10 bases identical to TRBD1. Losses at the gene ends were 4 bases for V and 5 bases for J; bases not matched to a gene: 4. The germline V gene encodes CDR1 SEHNR and CDR2 FQNEAQ (reference sequence). This CDR3 contains 14 residues. Written as DNA, the CDR3 is TGTGCCAGCAGCTACGCGGGACAGGGGGAGACCCAGTACTTC. It translates to CASSYAGQGETQYF. The full variable domain, completed using reference TRBV7-9 and TRBJ2-5, is DTGVSQNPRHKITKRGQNVTFRCDPISEHNRLYWYRQTLGQGPEFLTYFQNEAQLEKSRLLSDRFSAERPKGSFSTLEIQRTEQGDSAMYLCASSYAGQGETQYFGPGTRLLVL.

This rearrangement joins TRBV29-1 to TRBJ2-5; D possibly corresponds to TRBD2 (6 bases). Looked up from germline, CDR1 is SQVTM and CDR2 is ANQGSEA. The CDR3 consists of 12 residues. V lost 7 bases, J lost 2 bases, and 11 bases lay in between. This CDR3 is CSALAEQETQYF. The CDR3 DNA sequence: TGCAGCGCGTTAGCGGAGCAAGAGACCCAGTACTTC.

This chain uses TRBV7-8 with TRBJ2-5; 9 nucleotides align to TRBD2. The germline gives CDR1 SGHVS, CDR2 FQNEAQ. J was trimmed by 0 bases and V by 1 base; bases with no gene match: 6. The CDR3 extends over 17 amino acids. DNA for the CDR3: TGTGCCAGCAGCTTAGAGCCGGCGGGGGGGTACCAAGAGACCCAGTACTTC. Its protein is CASSLEPAGGYQETQYF.

This clone was seen a few times. CDR3 sequence (DNA): TGCAGCGTTGAGTTCGGGGAAGGGTTATATGGCTACACCTTC. It encodes CSVEFGEGLYGYTF. The rearrangement joins TRBV29-1 to TRBJ1-2; no clear D. The CDR3 is 14 residues long. The germline gives CDR1 SQVTM, CDR2 ANQGSEA. V was trimmed by 3 bases and J by 5 bases, leaving 16 bases between them.